This T cell receptor beta chain emerged from a study of cytomegalovirus exposure and HLA in healthy donors. The PCR ran on 60 Vbeta and 13 Jbeta primers. Here immunoSEQ multiplex PCR was the method, and the copy in TCRdb shows in-frame clones only, minus some. The repertoire holds a few hundred thousand clones, with around 90% as singletons. CDR1 and CDR2 (germline): SGHRS, YFSETQ. The CDR3 spans 15 residues. V lost 0 bases, J lost 3 bases, and 7 bases lay in between. The gene calls are TRBV5-1 and TRBJ1-6; D remains unclear. The sequenced sample was PBMCs. This TCR was sampled from a girl aged 2-9 years in good health and CMV-seronegative. In DNA, the CDR3 is TGCGCCAGCAGCTTGGGACATATCTATAATTCACCCCTCCACTTT. It is translated as CASSLGHIYNSPLHF. Complete variable domain (other parts from reference TRBV5-1 and TRBJ1-6): KAGVTQTPRYLIKTRGQQVTLSCSPISGHRSVSWYQQTPGQGLQFLFEYFSETQRNKGNFPGRFSGRQFSNSRSEMNVSTLELGDSALYLCASSLGHIYNSPLHFGNGTRLTVT.